This T cell receptor beta chain comes out of a study of spatial heterogeneity in lung cancer. Looking at the study overall: On average, each unique TCR and UMI combination appeared more than ten times in raw reads.

Study-level findings and limits: Tumor T cell coverage was estimated at around 7% for alpha and more than 11% for beta chains. Regional and ubiquitous nonsynonymous mutations were tracked by counts of regional and ubiquitous expanded TCRs, respectively. Within tumors, counts of expanded alpha and beta TCRs tracked tumor mutation counts.

The CDR3 totals 22 residues. V was pared by 0 bases and J by 0 bases, with 14 bases of the junction left unmatched. This clonotype was counted between two and nine times. The antigen is undetermined. Time point defined: sample taken at primary tumor resection. The donor group consisted of under 90 patients who had untreated, early-stage non-small cell lung cancer. TCRdb itself ran the 5' RACE reads through MiXCR, one entry per CDR3 protein. The data hold about 20,000 distinct CDR3 sequences, with about 15% observed a single time. Sample: lung tumor tissue, taken at surgery. The chain couples TRBV23-1 to TRBJ2-6; 10 bases fit TRBD1. TRBV23-1 is designated an ORF whose function remains uncertain. This receptor was taken from a female donor with early-stage non-small cell lung cancer. In nucleotides, the CDR3 is TGCGCCAGCAGTCAATCGACTGTGACAGGGGGCACCCCTTACTCTGGGGCCAACGTCCTGACTTTC. Its protein product is CASSQSTVTGGTPYSGANVLTF.